Each of the 10 T cell receptor beta chains below was sequenced from the same sample in a study of T-cell reconstitution after alpha-beta-depleted transplantation in children. Unique molecular identifiers were incorporated during preparation of the TCRbeta library. MiXCR, run by TCRdb on the PCR reads, gives a single entry per CDR3 protein. Of 580,000 or so distinct CDR3 sequences listed, under 30% are singletons. The sample here was PBMCs, mostly from graft donor cells, taken 360 days after TCRalphabeta/CD19-depleted stem cell transplant. Receptor source: a boy under three years old who had a stem cell transplant for acute myeloid leukemia, so the T cells may come from the graft donor.

This chain joins TRBV10-3 and TRBJ1-1, with 7 positions matching TRBD1. The V segment lost 8 bases and the J segment 0 bases; nucleotides outside the gene matches: 12. Germline CDR1 is ENHRY and CDR2 is SYGVKD. The CDR3 is 16 residues long. CDR3 nucleotides: TGTGCCATCTCCAGGGACAGCCCCGTTATGAACACTGAAGCTTTCTTT. Translated: CAISRDSPVMNTEAFF.

This clonotype has only a few counts. This chain links TRBV12-3 or TRBV12-4 with TRBJ1-1; a weak D match, TRBD1 (6 bases). Trimming pared 2 bases from V and 5 bases from J, leaving 24 bases between. This CDR3 spans 18 amino acids. CDR3 bases: TGTGCCAGCAGTTTACGGGCCACAGGGTGGTGGGGAGAAACTGAAGCTTTCTTT. Translated, it gives CASSLRATGWWGETEAFF.

The rearrangement links TRBV6-5 to TRBJ2-2, with D uncertain. Looked up from germline, CDR1 is MNHEY and CDR2 is SVGAGI. Trimming left V 0 bases short and J 6 bases short, with 8 bases between. The CDR3 runs 14 residues. For the CDR3, the DNA is TGTGCCAGCAGTTACTCGACTCAGCCCGGGGAGCTGTTTTTT. It translates to CASSYSTQPGELFF.

This clonotype has just a few counts. The chain employs TRBV5-1 and TRBJ1-2; TRBD1 aligns across 7 bases. J lost 5 bases, V lost 7 bases, and 8 bases had no gene match. This CDR3 comprises 13 residues. In germline, CDR1 is SGHRS, CDR2 YFSETQ. CDR3 in DNA: TGCGCCAGCTCCGGACAGGAACTATATGGCTACACCTTC. Amino acids: CASSGQELYGYTF.

This clonotype was counted at least ten times. This sequence joins TRBV5-1 and TRBJ1-4; D may be TRBD1 (5 bases). The V gene's germline CDR1 is SGHRS and CDR2 YFSETQ. The ends were cut back, 7 bases at V and 4 bases at J, with 14 bases in the middle. This CDR3 region has 14 residues. Here the CDR3 DNA reads TGCGCCAGCGTTGTGGGACTCAGTAATGAAAAACTGTTTTTT. Its translation: CASVVGLSNEKLFF.

This clonotype has more than one count but fewer than ten. In DNA, the CDR3 is TGTGCCATCAGTGAGCCTTCCAGGACGGCTGAAGAGACCCAGTACTTC. Translation gives CAISEPSRTAEETQYF. The chain has TRBV10-3 and TRBJ2-5; D is undetermined. Per germline, CDR1 ENHRY and CDR2 SYGVKD. Trimming took 2 bases from V and 3 from J, leaving 16 bases between them. The CDR3 covers 16 residues.

The chain combines TRBV5-6 with TRBJ1-1, with D possibly being TRBD1 (5 bases). The CDR3 sequence is 15 residues long. CDR1 SGHDT and CDR2 YYEEEE come from the germline V gene. V was trimmed by 0 bases and J by 5 bases, leaving 14 bases between them. The CDR3 region is CASSLGPGKGTEAFF. Written as DNA, the CDR3 is TGTGCCAGCAGCTTGGGCCCAGGGAAAGGGACTGAAGCTTTCTTT.

To note about this clonotype: At one end, the junction sequence differs from germline, possibly due to a read error. The chain recombines TRBV7-8 with TRBJ2-1; 9 bases fit TRBD2. CDR1 and CDR2 (germline): SGHVS, FQNEAQ. This CDR3 has 14 amino acids. CDR3 DNA: TGTGCCAGCACCTTAGCGGGGGTCTACAATGAGCAGTTCTTC. This gives the protein CASTLAGVYNEQFF.

This clonotype was seen repeatedly, ten times or more. The chain is built from TRBV20-1 and TRBJ2-1; 8 nucleotides match TRBD1. The junction had 16 bases not matched to a gene; V was cut back by 0 bases and J by 15 bases. The CDR3 is 15 amino acids. CDR1 is DFQATT and CDR2 is SNEGSKA in the germline V gene (reference sequence). DNA of the CDR3: TGCAGTGCTAGAGATTCGAAGCTTCTAGGACAGGGAGCGTTCTTC. It is translated as CSARDSKLLGQGAFF.

This clonotype was counted many times. V gene TRBV20-1 combines with J gene TRBJ2-3; 11 bases are shared with TRBD2. J was trimmed by 2 bases and V by 4 bases; bases with no gene match: 8. The V gene's germline CDR1 is DFQATT and CDR2 SNEGSKA (reference sequence). The CDR3 spans 16 residues. The CDR3 spells CSATTGTSGVTDTQYF. DNA of the CDR3: TGCAGTGCTACCACCGGGACTAGCGGAGTCACAGATACGCAGTATTTT.